The entry that follows covers one T cell receptor (beta chain) sequence. This sample stems from a study of blood T cell repertoires in COVID-19. Study-wide context: Acute-phase and convalescent COVID-19 samples originated in the United States, Italy and Spain. T cells, B-cell-depleted T cells, or PBMCs provided the cDNA or gDNA that served as material.

Authors' methods: The authors estimated nucleated cell counts from reference gene primer amplification. Data came from immunoSEQ multiplex PCR; TCRdb stores just in-frame clones and leaves some out. V and J calls and clone size are as listed in that table; D and trimming were resolved from the DNA. The profile shows under 150,000 clones, approximately 71% of them singletons. Germline V gene sequence: CDR1 MNHEY, CDR2 SVGAGI. The V and J ends lost 6 bases and 3 bases respectively, with 15 bases between them. The CDR3 is made up of 14 amino acids. Sequencing was performed on peripheral blood. The gene calls are TRBV6-5 and TRBJ2-7; the D gene is possibly TRBD1 (6 bases). The TCR comes from a woman in her 70s with acute or convalescent COVID-19. For the CDR3, the DNA is TGTGCCAGCAGCCCGGGACACACCGGCTACGAGCAGTACTTC. Its translation is CASSPGHTGYEQYF.